These 22 T cell receptor beta chains share one sample of origin, sequenced in a study of tissue T cells after allogeneic stem cell transplantation (dated 2022 in TCRdb). The receptor library was made with the immunoSEQ multiplex PCR assay. Entries here come from immuneACCESS through TCRdb and include only in-frame sequences with V and J called. Some clones fail to appear in such tables; in the studies checked, an unresolved V gene covers under half of the shortfall, and the cause of the remainder is unknown. For this sample there are about 7,700 clones; over 30% appear just once. Jointly, the top ten make up around 6.8% of the sample. The time point label for this specimen denotes: mouse harvest day 14 after allogeneic transplant. Each mouse graft consisted of 10^7 T-cell-depleted bone marrow cells plus 10^6 splenic CD5+ T cells and was given by tail vein injection. The source material was skin. The receptor source for this set is a female BALB/c mouse given C57BL/6 T cells with graft-versus-host disease after an allogeneic hematopoietic cell transplant.

Only a few counts were recorded for this clone. Any gene name here is a mouse gene name. The read falls 1 residue short of the CDR3 end, and the missing part is taken from the germline J gene. This sequence joins TRBV26 and TRBJ1-4, with a weak D call TRBD1 (6 bases). The length of the CDR3 is 15 residues. The germline CDR1 and CDR2 sequences are KGHPV and FQNQEV (reference sequence). The V and J ends lost 1 base and 4 bases respectively, with 10 bases between them. Incomplete CDR3 DNA: TGTGCCAGCAGTCTGTTGGGACAAGTCAACGAAAGATTATTT. It encodes CASSLLGQVNERLF. The CDR3 in full is CASSLLGQVNERLFF.

This clone showed up just a few times. The gene names given are mouse names. The read halts 1 residue ahead of the CDR3 end, with the missing end drawn from the germline J gene. The J gene is TRBJ1-3, the V gene TRBV23; the table calls TRBD1, which could not be checked here. The CDR3 covers 15 residues. Germline values: CDR1 KGHTA, CDR2 FQNQQP. The part of the CDR3 DNA that was read is TGCTCCAGCAGTAGGGACAGCCTTTCTGGAAATACGCTCTAT. It specifies CSSSRDSLSGNTLY. The entire CDR3 sequence reads CSSSRDSLSGNTLYF.

With regard to this clone: The germline and genes are mouse ones. The missing CDR3 end, 1 residue past where the read stops, is filled in from the germline J gene. The chain combines TRBV1 with TRBJ1-4; D is uncertain. This CDR3 spans 15 amino acids. Trimming shortened V by 0 bases and J by 0 bases, and 5 bases separated the two germline ends. Germline CDR1 NSQYPW, CDR2 LRSPGD (reference sequence). The sequenced CDR3 bases are TGCACCTGCAGTGCAGAACGGATTTCCAACGAAAGATTATTT. Translated, it gives CTCSAERISNERLF. The entire CDR3 protein is CTCSAERISNERLFF.

As regards this clone: Any gene name here is a mouse gene name. Read sequence stops 1 residue before the CDR3 end, and the germline J gene provides the missing end. The V gene is TRBV16, the J gene TRBJ2-2; maybe TRBD1 (6 bases). The CDR3 consists of 15 residues. Trimming stripped 3 bases from V and 0 bases from J, with 8 bases between. The germline V gene encodes CDR1 SGHSA and CDR2 FRNQAP. The CDR3 spells CASSFGTTNTGQLYF. The CDR3 bases that were read are TGTGCAAGCAGCTTCGGGACAACAAACACCGGGCAGCTCTAC.

Comments on this clone: Gene and germline names: mouse. The CDR3 end is not reached by the read, which stops 1 residue before it; the germline J gene fills it in. This sequence joins TRBV26 and TRBJ2-5; D gene unclear. Trimming shortened V by 2 bases and J by 5 bases, and 2 bases separated the two germline ends. Germline assignment: CDR1 KGHPV and CDR2 FQNQEV (reference sequence). There are 11 residues in the CDR3. CDR3 DNA, as far as it was read: TGTGCCAGCAGTCTGAGAGACACCCAGTAC. Translation gives CASSLRDTQY. The full CDR3 sequence reads CASSLRDTQYF.

By share of the sample, this clone is medium-sized (0.01 to 0.1%). Germline and genes: mouse. Read coverage stops 1 residue before the CDR3 terminus; the germline J gene supplies the remainder. The rearrangement joins TRBV31 to TRBJ2-1, with 8 positions matching TRBD2. This CDR3 has 14 residues. The germline V gene encodes CDR1 GKSSPN and CDR2 SITVG. J gave up 6 bases and V 0 bases, and 4 bases lay outside the gene matches. The CDR3 bases that were read are TGTGCCTGGAGTCTAGAGACTGGGGTTGCTGAGCAGTTC. As protein: CAWSLETGVAEQF. The whole CDR3 protein reads CAWSLETGVAEQFF.

This clone was recorded only once. Germline and genes: mouse. The CDR3 loop is CASSLGQGEDTQYF. CDR3 bases read: TGTGCCAGCAGCTTAGGACAGGGGGAAGACACCCAGTAC. This chain links TRBV3 with TRBJ2-5; TRBD1 agrees at 9 bases. The read terminates 1 residue before the CDR3 end, so the remaining end is supplied by the germline J gene. From germline, CDR1 is SNHLY and CDR2 FYNGKV (reference sequence). The length of the CDR3 is 14 residues. Losses at the gene ends were 1 base for V and 4 bases for J; bases not matched to a gene: 0. The variable domain in full, completed from reference TRBV3 and TRBJ2-5, reads GPKVLQIPSHQIIDMGQMVTLNCDPVSNHLYFYWYKQILGQQMEFLVNFYNGKVMEKSKLFKDQFSVERPDGSYFTLKIQPTALEDSAVYFCASSLGQGEDTQYFGPGTRLLVL.

A remark on this clone: The gene names given are mouse names. The read comes to an end 1 residue before the CDR3 does, leaving the germline J gene to fill in the end. The V gene is TRBV26, the J gene TRBJ2-4; D is unclear. Germline V CDR1 and CDR2: KGHPV, FQNQEV (reference sequence). This CDR3 comprises 14 residues. V was trimmed by 4 bases and J by 2 bases, leaving 10 bases between them. The CDR3 bases that were read are TGTGCCAGCAGTCGAACACCTGTTCAAAACACCTTGTAC. It specifies CASSRTPVQNTLY. The entire CDR3 reads CASSRTPVQNTLYF.

As regards this clone: Genes and germline come from the mouse. Read coverage stops 1 residue before the CDR3 terminus; the germline J gene supplies the remainder. The chain is built from TRBV16 and TRBJ2-7; 11 positions match TRBD2. J gave up 4 bases and V 1 base, and 0 bases lay outside the gene matches. Germline values: CDR1 SGHSA, CDR2 FRNQAP. This CDR3 region has 14 residues. Partial CDR3 DNA: TGTGCAAGCAGCTTAGGGGACTGGGGGTATGAACAGTAC. This sequence encodes CASSLGDWGYEQY. The complete CDR3 reads CASSLGDWGYEQYF.

Note on this clone: Germline and genes here are mouse. Read data end 1 residue before the CDR3 end; the end is taken from the germline J gene. This chain links TRBV16 with TRBJ1-1; the match to TRBD1 covers 7 bases. From germline, CDR1 is SGHSA and CDR2 FRNQAP. The CDR3 is 14 residues long. The trim removed 6 bases at V and 0 bases at J, leaving 4 bases unmatched. Partial CDR3 DNA: TGTGCAAGCAGTCCACAGGGGCCAAACACAGAAGTCTTC. Translating gives CASSPQGPNTEVF. Given in full, the CDR3 is CASSPQGPNTEVFF.

This clone was seen more than once but under ten times. Gene names and germline refer to mouse. The CDR3 extends 1 residue past the end of the read, so its final part is completed from the germline J gene. V is TRBV13-2 and J is TRBJ2-1, with 10 bases that match TRBD2. Germline CDR1 and CDR2: NNHNN and SYGAGS (reference sequence). V lost 0 bases to trimming and J lost 7 bases; unmatched junction nucleotides: 1. The CDR3 covers 14 residues. The CDR3 loop reads CASGDGLGGAEQFF. The CDR3 bases that were read are TGTGCCAGCGGTGATGGACTGGGGGGAGCTGAGCAGTTC.

Points on this clone: Each gene name is a mouse one. The read comes to an end 1 residue before the CDR3 does, leaving the germline J gene to fill in the end. The chain carries TRBV12-2 and TRBJ2-5; maybe TRBD1 (6 bases). Trimming removed 2 bases at V and 2 bases at J, with 7 bases between. In germline, CDR1 is SGHLS, CDR2 HYDKME. The CDR3 covers 13 residues. CDR3 amino acids: CASSRDTQDTQYF. Incomplete CDR3 DNA: TGTGCCAGCTCTCGGGACACCCAAGACACCCAGTAC.

In its sample, this clone was seen a few times. Gene names are mouse gene names. The read comes to an end 1 residue before the CDR3 does, leaving the germline J gene to fill in the end. The chain recombines TRBV23 with TRBJ1-2. The CDR3 length is 13 residues. In germline, CDR1 is KGHTA, CDR2 FQNQQP. The DNA read from the CDR3 is TGCTCCAGCAGTCAACGGGGTGACTCCGACTACACC. Its translation: CSSSQRGDSDYT. The full CDR3 reads CSSSQRGDSDYTF.

With respect to this clone: Mouse gene names and germline throughout. The read terminates 1 residue before the CDR3 end, so the remaining end is supplied by the germline J gene. The chain has TRBV26 and TRBJ2-3; 10 bases match TRBD2. Germline values: CDR1 KGHPV, CDR2 FQNQEV (reference sequence). Trimming at V came to 6 bases and at J to 2 bases, leaving 5 bases not matched to a gene. CDR3 length: 15 amino acids. The CDR3 region is CASSLWGGDAETLYF. The sequenced CDR3 bases are TGTGCCAGCAGCCTCTGGGGGGGCGATGCAGAAACGCTGTAT. The full variable domain, completed using reference TRBV26 and TRBJ2-3, is NSKVIQTPRYLVKGQGQKAKMRCIPEKGHPVVFWYQQNKNNEFKFLINFQNQEVLQQIDMTEKRFSAECPSNSPCSLEIQSSEAGDSALYLCASSLWGGDAETLYFGSGTRLTVL.

As regards this clone: Germline and genes: mouse. The read ends 1 residue shy of where the CDR3 ends; the end is completed using the germline J gene. The rearrangement joins TRBV2 to TRBJ2-4; 7 bases fit TRBD2. Per germline, CDR1 LGHNA and CDR2 YSYQKL. This CDR3 is built from 16 residues. J lost 0 bases, V lost 0 bases, and 3 bases had no gene match. The covered CDR3 bases are TGTGCCAGCAGCCAAGAGGCTGGGGGTAGTCAAAACACCTTGTAC. It codes for CASSQEAGGSQNTLY. The full-length CDR3 reads as CASSQEAGGSQNTLYF.

This clone was detected only a few times. Gene names and germline match the mouse. The CDR3 extends 1 residue past the end of the read, so its final part is completed from the germline J gene. The chain employs TRBV23 and TRBJ1-1. The CDR3 consists of 15 residues. Germline values: CDR1 KGHTA, CDR2 FQNQQP. The sequenced CDR3 bases are TGCTCCAGCAGTCACAGGGACGGATCAAACACAGAAGTCTTC. It specifies CSSSHRDGSNTEVF. The whole CDR3 region reads CSSSHRDGSNTEVFF. Supplemented by reference TRBV23 and TRBJ1-1, the full variable domain reads DAAVTQKPRYLIKMKGQEAEMKCIPEKGHTAVFWYQQKQSKELKFLIYFQNQQPLDQIDMVKERFSAVCPSSSLCSLGIRTCEAEDSALYLCSSSHRDGSNTEVFFGKGTRLTVV.

Comment on this clone: The listed genes are named as in mouse. Read sequence stops 1 residue before the CDR3 end, and the germline J gene provides the missing end. The chain combines TRBV16 with TRBJ2-5; the D is unclear. CDR3 size: 12 residues. CDR1 is SGHSA and CDR2 is FRNQAP in the germline V gene. Trimming shortened V by 0 bases and J by 6 bases, and 4 bases separated the two germline ends. CDR3 sequence reads: CASSLERDTQYF. Partial CDR3 DNA: TGTGCAAGCAGCTTAGAAAGGGACACCCAGTAC.

Comment on this clone: These gene names are mouse names. The same CDR3 can be traced to other DNA sequences in this sample. The CDR3 loop reads CTCSAGGNTEVFF. The sequenced part of the CDR3 DNA is TGCACCTGCAGTGCAGGAGGCAACACAGAAGTCTTC. The chain has TRBV1 and TRBJ1-1; D remains ambiguous. The read stops 1 residue short of the end of the CDR3; the missing end is completed from the germline J gene. V lost 1 base, J lost 2 bases, and 5 bases lay in between. The germline gives CDR1 NSQYPW, CDR2 LRSPGD (reference sequence). The CDR3 runs to 13 residues. Looking up the rest from reference TRBV1 and TRBJ1-1 gives the full variable domain: VTLLEQNPRWRLVPRGQAVNLRCILKNSQYPWMSWYQQDLQKQLQWLFTLRSPGDKEVKSLPGADYLATRVTDTELRLQVANMSQGRTLYCTCSAGGNTEVFFGKGTRLTVV.

Remarks on this clone: Each gene name is a mouse one. The CDR3 end lies 1 residue beyond the end of the read and is filled in from the germline J gene. The rearrangement links TRBV3 to TRBJ1-2, with D tentatively TRBD1 (6 bases). Germline CDR1 is SNHLY and CDR2 is FYNGKV (reference sequence). The V and J ends lost 3 bases and 4 bases respectively, with 9 bases between them. The CDR3 has 13 residues. Partial CDR3 DNA: TGTGCCAGCAGCTTTCAGGGGAGCTCCGACTACACC. Protein product: CASSFQGSSDYT. The complete CDR3 sequence is CASSFQGSSDYTF.

Regarding this clone: Here the gene names and germline are mouse. The read comes to an end 1 residue before the CDR3 does, leaving the germline J gene to fill in the end. V gene TRBV26 combines with J gene TRBJ2-2; a possible D gene is TRBD1 (6 bases). The CDR3 extends over 14 amino acids. Deletions cut 2 bases from V and 2 bases from J, with 6 bases between. CDR1 and CDR2 (germline): KGHPV, FQNQEV (reference sequence). The sequenced CDR3 bases are TGTGCCAGCAGTCTGGGACAGAACACCGGGCAGCTCTAC. Protein product: CASSLGQNTGQLY. From start to end, the CDR3 is CASSLGQNTGQLYF.

By frequency in the sample, this clone is medium-sized. The gene names given are mouse names. The CDR3 bases that were read are TGTGCCAGCAGTTCCGGGACAACTGGAAATACGCTCTAT. It translates to CASSSGTTGNTLY. The full CDR3 protein is CASSSGTTGNTLYF. The chain combines TRBV26 with TRBJ1-3, with D perhaps matching TRBD1 (6 bases). The read comes to an end 1 residue before the CDR3 does, leaving the germline J gene to fill in the end. The CDR3 spans 14 residues. Germline assignment: CDR1 KGHPV and CDR2 FQNQEV (reference sequence). V dropped 5 bases and J dropped 2 bases, with 10 bases sitting between them.

This clone was seen a handful of times. Gene and germline names: mouse. From the germline J gene comes the end of the CDR3, since the read stops 1 residue before it. The V call is TRBV26, the J call TRBJ2-7, with a tentative D call TRBD2 (6 bases). Germline V gene sequence: CDR1 KGHPV, CDR2 FQNQEV (reference sequence). V was cut by 2 bases and J by 0 bases, with 8 bases left in between. CDR3 length: 14 residues. The CDR3 spells CASSLGGSSYEQYF. The sequenced CDR3 bases are TGTGCCAGCAGTCTGGGGGGGAGCTCCTATGAACAGTAC.